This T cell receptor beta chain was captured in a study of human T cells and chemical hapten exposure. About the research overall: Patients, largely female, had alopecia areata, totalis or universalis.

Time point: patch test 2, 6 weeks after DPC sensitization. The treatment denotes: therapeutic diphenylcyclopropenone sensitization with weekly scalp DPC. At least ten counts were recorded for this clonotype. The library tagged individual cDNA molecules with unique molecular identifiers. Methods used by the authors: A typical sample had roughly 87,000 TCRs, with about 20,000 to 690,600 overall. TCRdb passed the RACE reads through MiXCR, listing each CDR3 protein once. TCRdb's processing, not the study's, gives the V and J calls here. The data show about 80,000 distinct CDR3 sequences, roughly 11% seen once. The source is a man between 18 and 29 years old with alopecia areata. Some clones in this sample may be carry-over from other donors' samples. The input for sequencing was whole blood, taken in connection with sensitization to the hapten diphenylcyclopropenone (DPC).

The CDR3 DNA sequence: TGTGCCAGCAATCAGATCACGAACACCGGGGAGCTGTTTTTT. The encoded protein is CASNQITNTGELFF. The chain links TRBV2 to TRBJ2-2, with unresolved D. The CDR3 length is 14 residues. Trimming pared 7 bases from V and 0 bases from J, leaving 9 bases between. CDR1 and CDR2 from the germline V gene are SNHLY and FYNNEI.